This T cell receptor (beta chain) was sequenced during a study of T cells in women clearing cervical HPV infection (dated by TCRdb to 2017 to 2018). With regard to the full study: The cases were about 23 women with histologically confirmed HPV16-related CIN3 or worse, and 2 of those women had invasive cancers. Since only a few of the women had HLA typing available, the possibility that HLA type was acting as a confounder could not be ruled out. Cases had a median age of roughly 36 years and controls had a median age of 38, with no significant differences in baseline characteristics. The controls were some 23 women whose single incident HPV16 infection cleared within 12 months with no development of precancer or cancer. The parent cohort enrolled 10,049 women aged 18 or older in Guanacaste, Costa Rica, during about 1992 to 1995 and followed them for roughly seven years. Nested within Costa Rica's Guanacaste HPV Natural History Study, an exploratory proof-of-principle case-control study compared TCR repertoires across cervical HPV16 outcomes. For cases, the median interval between lesion detection and blood sampling was roughly 150 days, with an interquartile range of roughly 85 to 210 days. Blood from cases was collected at the visit where the lesion was first found, while blood from controls was collected once the infection could no longer be detected. Cases were matched to controls by age within five years and by the year the sample was collected. As quality controls, five blinded duplicates were added to each group, bringing the total to 60 or so samples made up of around 50 participants and about ten replicates. Summary of the overall study and its limitations: TCR repertoire richness was significantly higher in CIN3+ cases than in controls across sequencing depths, while evenness did not differ. The cross-sectional design could not show whether the associations came before the infection or were a result of it, and neither effector/memory subsets nor HPV-specific T cells were isolated. By combining richness with V gene abundances, random forest classifiers separated cases from controls with an estimated AUC of 0.75 to 0.85. Because the number of T cells per sample was unknown, the richness differences could reflect varying T-cell content rather than repertoire biology.

In the case of this clone: The antigen it recognizes is unknown.

TCR beta CDR3 regions were amplified by multiplex PCR using the immunoSEQ assay from an average of around 1,200 ng genomic DNA per sample. Primer bias was corrected in the assay by using a complete synthetic TCR repertoire to establish an amplification baseline. The amplicons were sequenced on the Illumina platform. Under the source paper's analysis protocol: Sequences were error-corrected by clustering with frequency ratios and a modified nearest-neighbor algorithm and were then analyzed in the immunoSEQ Analyzer with IMGT gene definitions. At each rarefaction depth, TCR richness and evenness were averaged across 20 rarefaction repeats, and samples with fewer sequences than that depth were excluded. Wilcoxon rank sum tests with FDR correction were used to compare V, D and J gene relative abundances between the groups. For the blinded duplicates, the intraclass correlation was 95% to 96% for TCR richness and averaged 76.4% across around 61 gene segments. Not all clones reach the TCRdb copy of this immuneACCESS table, which keeps in-frame sequences only. Checked studies attribute under half of the gap to unresolved V genes and leave the rest unexplained. The DNA was the basis for D and trimming; V, J and clone size are from that table. This specimen's table enumerates around 30,000 clones. The top ten clonotypes cover 3% to 4% of the sample.

Every participant had a single incident cervical HPV16 infection, and women with prevalent HPV16 infections were excluded. Cervical HPV DNA was detected by MY09/MY11 PCR and genotyped by dot-blot hybridization. Roughly 15 mL of heparinized blood were centrifuged, and the buffy coat was aliquoted, frozen at -30°C, then stored at -80°C. QIAGEN kits were used to extract genomic DNA from buffy coat specimens. Sequenced material: blood buffy coat. This receptor was identified in a woman between 18 and 70 years old with a cervical HPV16 infection that either progressed to CIN3+ or cleared (not recorded which).

CDR3 DNA (partial): TGTGCCTGGAGTAACCAGGGACAGGCCTACTCTGGGGCCAACGTA. Its product reads: CAWSNQGQAYSGANV. The whole CDR3 sequence is CAWSNQGQAYSGANVLFF. The chain employs TRBV30 and TRBJ1-4, and TRBD1 matches 8 of the central bases. The CDR3 end falls 3 residues outside the read, so it is completed with the germline J gene. Spanning cysteine to phenylalanine, the CDR3 consists of 18 amino acids. Only the CDR3 bases that were read are kept: 45 of them, in frame from base 1. CDR1 and CDR2 are read off the germline V gene (reference sequence) as GTSNPN and SVGIG.